This T cell receptor (beta chain) was retrieved from a study of T cell responses to AZD1222 COVID-19 vaccine (dated by TCRdb to about 2021). Context from the whole study: TCR sequencing covered roughly 230 trial participants: 200 to 220 given two doses of AZD1222 and approximately 26 given two doses of MenACWY control vaccine. Trial participants were enrolled into age subgroups of 18-55, 56-69 and 70-plus years, which contained about 150, 28 and 57 TCR-sequenced participants, respectively.

General findings and caveats noted by the study authors: Only five to seven AZD1222 recipients were SARS-CoV-2 seropositive at baseline, limiting conclusions about previously exposed vaccinees. The 56-69-year group was small, and its depth increase did not reach significance, likely because of low power. Participants were mostly white British, with more females than males. The authors suggested clonal diversity may have been underestimated. After two AZD1222 doses, spike-specific TCR breadth and depth were significantly higher than at day 0 and than in MenACWY recipients. No day 14 peak-response samples were available, so repertoires were characterized only after the peak T cell response. The whole spike protein was spanned by vaccine-associated CD4 TCRs, and dominant responses were seen in regions 160-218 and 743-854. Reportedly, close to half of the unique spike-specific TCRs recognized epitopes lying outside the regions that are mutated in the B.1.351 and B.1.1.7 variants.

The CDR3 measures 15 amino acids from cysteine to phenylalanine. Only the CDR3 part of the read is kept: 45 bases, read in frame from the first base. The germline V gene yields SGHRS for CDR1 and YFSETQ for CDR2. Ends trimmed: V by 4 bases, J by 0 bases; bases unmatched to a gene: 7. A note on this clone: Its cognate antigen has yet to be identified. Per-base qualities were not stored, and no clone one base away is much larger.

The sample's time point label is to be understood as: baseline before first vaccination. The sample's treatment or condition, from its label and the paper: meningococcal conjugate vaccine given as trial control. Vaccinee samples came from UK trials COV001 and COV002, including a single-blind randomized controlled phase 2/3 trial of AZD1222 (ChAdOx1 nCoV-19) in healthy adults. For TCRbeta chain sequencing, PBMC samples from trial participants were taken at day 0 and at day 28 after the second dose. The CDR3 regions of human TCRbeta chains were analyzed by immunosequencing. In the source study's methods: Repertoire TCRs were matched against a reference library of SARS-CoV-2-specific TCRs generated with the MIRA antigen-specificity platform. Breadth was defined as the fraction of unique TCRs that were SARS-CoV-2-associated. Depth was defined as the fraction of total T cells that were SARS-CoV-2-associated. Using the MIRA data, every spike-specific TCR was mapped to the spike region that the TCR reacted to and assigned to either a CD4 or a CD8 class. Log10-transformed breadth and depth values were compared by one-way ANOVA with Sidak's multiple comparisons tests. This immuneACCESS table, as held by TCRdb, lists in-frame sequences with V and J called but not all clones. Of the missing ones, under half trace to an unresolved V gene in checked studies; the others have no known cause. Clone size and the V and J calls come from that table; the DNA yielded D and trimming. The sample data list approximately 120,000 clones, and approximately 85% of these were observed just once. The ten largest clones represent about 13% of the sample.

This chain is built from TRBV5-1 and TRBJ2-7; 7 nucleotides in the junction match TRBD2. This receptor was obtained from an adult in good health. Sequences were derived from peripheral blood, sampled on day 0 of MenACWY control vaccination. The DNA reads TGCGCCAGCAGCCCCGGGGACTATAGCTCCTACGAGCAGTACTTC. Translated, it reads CASSPGDYSSYEQYF. With the rest looked up from the reference TRBV5-1 and TRBJ2-7 genes rather than sequenced, the full variable domain is KAGVTQTPRYLIKTRGQQVTLSCSPISGHRSVSWYQQTPGQGLQFLFEYFSETQRNKGNFPGRFSGRQFSNSRSEMNVSTLELGDSALYLCASSPGDYSSYEQYFGPGTRLTVT.